The 7 T cell receptor beta chains below were found in one sample sequenced in a study of OX40 agonist ivuxolimab in advanced cancers. The protocol was immunoSEQ multiplex PCR, while the TCRdb copy is restricted to in-frame clones and leaves out a portion. The sample lists tens of thousands of clones; 65% to 85% were seen once. The sample in question was CD4+ or CD8+ T cells sorted from blood, obtained in a trial of the OX40 agonist ivuxolimab. Source of these receptors: an adult with an advanced solid tumor such as melanoma, head and neck, liver or kidney cancer.

The sample holds a few counts of this clone. The rearrangement joins TRBV19 to TRBJ2-3, with D possibly TRBD2 on 6 matching bases. Germline values: CDR1 LNHDA, CDR2 SQIVND (reference sequence). The CDR3 consists of 15 residues. V shed 7 bases and J shed 0 bases, with 14 bases lying between them. The CDR3 nucleotides are TGTGCCAGTACCCTTAGCGGAGCTAGCACAGATACGCAGTATTTT. Translation gives CASTLSGASTDTQYF.

The chain links TRBV9 to TRBJ1-2; D is unresolved. This CDR3 contains 13 residues. V was trimmed by 0 bases and J by 2 bases, leaving 5 bases between them. Per germline, CDR1 SGDLS and CDR2 YYNGEE. This chain's CDR3 is CASSVEQNYGYTF. For the CDR3, the DNA is TGTGCCAGCAGCGTAGAACAGAACTATGGCTACACCTTC.

The chain recombines TRBV27 with TRBJ2-3; 11 bases align to TRBD1. Germline trimming cut 9 bases from V and 5 bases from J; bases unmatched to any gene: 4. This CDR3 region has 13 residues. Germline CDR1 is MNHEY and CDR2 is SMNVEV (reference sequence). The CDR3 region has the DNA TGTGCCAGTGGACAGGGGGCAGGAGATACGCAGTATTTT. It yields the protein CASGQGAGDTQYF.

CDR3 residues: CASSSLRDRGANEKLFF. The DNA for the CDR3 is TGTGCCAGCAGTTCTCTCCGGGACAGGGGGGCTAATGAAAAACTGTTTTTT. V usage is TRBV28 and J usage is TRBJ1-4, with 11 nucleotides matching TRBD1. The CDR3 covers 17 residues. Germline CDR1 is MDHEN and CDR2 is SYDVKM. V lost 4 bases, J lost 3 bases, and 7 bases stayed unmatched.

The V call is TRBV7-9, the J call TRBJ2-7; D call uncertain. The CDR3 runs to 11 residues. Germline V gene lookup returns CDR1 SEHNR and CDR2 FQNEAQ (reference sequence). V gave up 8 bases and J gave up 1 base, with 6 bases separating them. The CDR3 protein is CASGSSYEQYF. The CDR3 bases are TGTGCCAGCGGCTCATCCTACGAGCAGTACTTC.

This clone was counted between two and nine times. The V call is TRBV9, the J call TRBJ2-3, with TRBD1 as a possible D gene (5 bases). V lost 0 bases and J 3 bases, leaving 11 bases between the germline ends. The CDR3 spans 15 residues. Germline CDR1 SGDLS, CDR2 YYNGEE. Here the CDR3 DNA reads TGTGCCAGCAGCGTAGAAGGGGATCTGACAGATACGCAGTATTTT. Amino acid sequence: CASSVEGDLTDTQYF. Combining the CDR3 with reference TRBV9 and TRBJ2-3 gives the whole variable domain DSGVTQTPKHLITATGQRVTLRCSPRSGDLSVYWYQQSLDQGLQFLIQYYNGEERAKGNILERFSAQQFPDLHSELNLSSLELGDSALYFCASSVEGDLTDTQYFGPGTRLTVL.

The rearrangement joins TRBV6-5 to TRBJ2-6; D is unresolved. The V gene's germline CDR1 is MNHEY and CDR2 SVGAGI. V was shortened by 8 bases and J by 0 bases, with 11 bases between the two germline ends. This CDR3 is built from 15 residues. CDR3 DNA sequence: TGTGCCAGCCGTCCTGGGGACTCTGGGGCCAACGTCCTGACTTTC. This gives the protein CASRPGDSGANVLTF.